This T cell receptor beta chain was identified in a study of radiation and T cells in renal cell carcinoma. Sample time point: baseline pretreatment blood. Treatment meaning: 15 Gy SBRT to primary tumor, nephrectomy 4 weeks later. Serial blood draws occurred at baseline and 2 and 4 weeks post-SBRT. The patient's renal cell carcinoma had clear cell pathology. Produced via immunoSEQ multiplex PCR; TCRdb's table is partial and in-frame only. Of about 140,000 clones listed, approximately 87% are singletons. Germline CDR1 and CDR2: ENHRY and SYGVKD. The ends were cut back, 5 bases at V and 7 bases at J, with 15 bases in the middle. The CDR3 sequence is 14 residues long. This clone was picked up one time.

The material sequenced was blood, taken from a patient whose treatment included radiotherapy and nephrectomy. The clonotype was recovered from a woman between 50 and 59 years old with renal cell carcinoma. The chain has TRBV10-3 and TRBJ1-5, with D possibly TRBD1 on 5 matching bases. The CDR3: CAISPRGVGQPQHF. The CDR3 DNA reads TGTGCCATCAGTCCCCGGGGGGTAGGGCAGCCCCAGCATTTT.